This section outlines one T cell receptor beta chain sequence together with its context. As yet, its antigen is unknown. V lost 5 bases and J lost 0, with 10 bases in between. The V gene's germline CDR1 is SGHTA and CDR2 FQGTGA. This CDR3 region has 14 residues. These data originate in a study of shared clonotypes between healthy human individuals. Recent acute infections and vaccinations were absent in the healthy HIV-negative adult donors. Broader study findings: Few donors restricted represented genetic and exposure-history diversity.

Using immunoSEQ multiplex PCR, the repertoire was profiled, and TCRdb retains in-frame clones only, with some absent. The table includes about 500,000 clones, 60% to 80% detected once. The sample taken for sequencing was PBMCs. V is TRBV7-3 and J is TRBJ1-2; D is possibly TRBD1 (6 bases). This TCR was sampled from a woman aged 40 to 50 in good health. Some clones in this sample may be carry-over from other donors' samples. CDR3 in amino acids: CASSPDSSNYGYTF. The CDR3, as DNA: TGTGCCAGCAGCCCGGACAGCTCTAACTATGGCTACACCTTC.